The clone carrying this T cell receptor (beta chain) was seen more than once but under ten times. Its antigen is unidentified. Produced via immunoSEQ multiplex PCR; TCRdb's table is partial and in-frame only. This table holds over 10,000 clones, around four fifths found once. This sample stems from a study of OX40 agonist ivuxolimab in advanced cancers. On the study more broadly: The study treated patients with ivuxolimab, an agonistic anti-OX40 (CD134) antibody.

Study observations and caveats: In general, CD8+ T cells held more expanded clones than CD4+ did, on average.

The CDR3 spans 13 residues. V was pared by 5 bases and J by 2 bases, with 7 bases between. Germline CDR1 is MDHEN and CDR2 is SYDVKM. The clonotype originates from an adult with an advanced solid tumor such as melanoma, head and neck, liver or kidney cancer. Sequenced here: CD4+ or CD8+ T cells sorted from blood, sampled in a trial of the OX40 agonist ivuxolimab. The chain couples TRBV28 to TRBJ1-5; possibly TRBD1 for D (5 bases). CDR3 sequence (DNA): TGTGCCAGCAGTGTGGGGGGCAATCAGCCCCAGCATTTT. It encodes CASSVGGNQPQHF.